The entry below describes one T cell receptor beta chain. The data were taken from a study of OX40 agonist ivuxolimab in advanced cancers. TCRdb's copy holds only in-frame clones and misses some; the assay was immunoSEQ multiplex PCR. This sample has some 74,000 clones, with over 75% found just once. A history of autoimmune disease or systemic immunosuppression excluded patients. CDR1 is GTSNPN and CDR2 is SVGIG in the germline V gene (reference sequence). CDR3 size: 12 residues. Trimming left V 3 bases short and J 1 base short, with 6 bases between. The chain recombines TRBV30 with TRBJ1-1; D is uncertain. The TCR originated in an adult with an advanced solid tumor such as melanoma, head and neck, liver or kidney cancer. Sequencing used CD4+ or CD8+ T cells sorted from blood, obtained in a trial of the OX40 agonist ivuxolimab. CDR3 sequence reads: CAWRPANTEAFF. CDR3 in DNA: TGTGCCTGGAGGCCAGCGAACACTGAAGCTTTCTTT. The complete variable domain, with remaining parts taken from reference TRBV30 and TRBJ1-1, reads SQTIHQWPATLVQPVGSPLSLECTVEGTSNPNLYWYRQAAGRGLQLLFYSVGIGQISSEVPQNLSASRPQDRQFILSSKKLLLSDSGFYLCAWRPANTEAFFGQGTRLTVV.